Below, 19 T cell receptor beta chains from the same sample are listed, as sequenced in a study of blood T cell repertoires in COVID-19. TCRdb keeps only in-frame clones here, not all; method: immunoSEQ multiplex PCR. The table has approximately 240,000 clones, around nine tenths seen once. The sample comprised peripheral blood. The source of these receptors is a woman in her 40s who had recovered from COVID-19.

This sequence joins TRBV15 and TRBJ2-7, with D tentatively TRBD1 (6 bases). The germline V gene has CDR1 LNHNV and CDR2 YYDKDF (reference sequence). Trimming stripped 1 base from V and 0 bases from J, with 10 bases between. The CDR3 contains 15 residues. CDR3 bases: TGTGCCACCAGCAGAGCTCCAGGGGCCTCCTACGAGCAGTACTTC. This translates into CATSRAPGASYEQYF.

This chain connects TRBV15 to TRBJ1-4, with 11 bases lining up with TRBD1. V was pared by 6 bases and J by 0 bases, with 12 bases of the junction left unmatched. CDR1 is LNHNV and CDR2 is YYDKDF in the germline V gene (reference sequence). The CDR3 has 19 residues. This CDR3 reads CATSSTGTGGFATNEKLFF. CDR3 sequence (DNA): TGTGCCACCAGTTCTACCGGGACAGGGGGATTTGCAACTAATGAAAAACTGTTTTTT.

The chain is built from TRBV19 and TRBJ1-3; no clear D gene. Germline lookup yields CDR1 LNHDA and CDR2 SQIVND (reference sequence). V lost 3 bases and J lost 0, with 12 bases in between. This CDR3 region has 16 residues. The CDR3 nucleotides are TGTGCCAGTAGTATGGGTGGGAGGTTCTCTGGAAACACCATATATTTT. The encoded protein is CASSMGGRFSGNTIYF.

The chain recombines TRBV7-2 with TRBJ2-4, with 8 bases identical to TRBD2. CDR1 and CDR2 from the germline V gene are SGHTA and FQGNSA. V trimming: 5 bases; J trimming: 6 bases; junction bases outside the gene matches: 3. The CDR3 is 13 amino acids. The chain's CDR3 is CASSRGGPNIQYF. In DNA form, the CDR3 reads TGTGCCAGCAGCCGCGGGGGGCCAAACATTCAGTACTTC.

The CDR3, as DNA: TGTGCCAGCAGTTATCACGGACACAACTACGAGCAGTACTTC. It codes for CASSYHGHNYEQYF. The chain employs TRBV6-7 and TRBJ2-7; D is possibly TRBD1 (5 bases). TRBV6-7 is classed as an ORF, of uncertain function. The CDR3 runs to 14 residues. V was clipped by 3 bases and J by 3 bases, with 12 bases between them.

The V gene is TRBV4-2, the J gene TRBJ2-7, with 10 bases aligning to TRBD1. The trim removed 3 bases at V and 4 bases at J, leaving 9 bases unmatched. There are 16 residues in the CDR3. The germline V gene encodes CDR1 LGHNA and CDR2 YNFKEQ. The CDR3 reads CASSQEGQGFGYEQYF. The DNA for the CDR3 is TGTGCCAGCAGCCAGGAGGGACAGGGGTTCGGATACGAGCAGTACTTC.

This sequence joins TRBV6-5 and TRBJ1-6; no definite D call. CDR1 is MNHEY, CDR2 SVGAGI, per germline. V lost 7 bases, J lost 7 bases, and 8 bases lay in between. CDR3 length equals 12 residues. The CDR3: CASKQTNSPLHF. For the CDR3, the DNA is TGTGCCAGCAAACAGACGAATTCACCCCTCCACTTT.

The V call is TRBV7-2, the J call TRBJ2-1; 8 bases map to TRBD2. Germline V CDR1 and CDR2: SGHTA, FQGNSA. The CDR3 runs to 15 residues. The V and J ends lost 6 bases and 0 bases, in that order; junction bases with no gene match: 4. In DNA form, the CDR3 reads TGTGCCAGCAGACTAAGCGGGGGCTCCTACAATGAGCAGTTCTTC. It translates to CASRLSGGSYNEQFF.

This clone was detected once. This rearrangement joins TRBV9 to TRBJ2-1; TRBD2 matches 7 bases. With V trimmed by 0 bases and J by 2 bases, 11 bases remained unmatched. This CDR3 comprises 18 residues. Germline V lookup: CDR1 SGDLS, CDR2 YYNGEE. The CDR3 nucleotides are TGTGCCAGCAGCGTAGGACTAGCACGGGAGAACACCTACAATGAGCAGTTCTTC. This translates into CASSVGLARENTYNEQFF.

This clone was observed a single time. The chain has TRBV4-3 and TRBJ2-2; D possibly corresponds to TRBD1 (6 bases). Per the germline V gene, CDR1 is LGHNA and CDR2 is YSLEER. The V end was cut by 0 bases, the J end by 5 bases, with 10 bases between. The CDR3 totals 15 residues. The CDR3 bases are TGCGCCAGCAGCCAAGAGCCAGGGGCGACCGGGGAGCTGTTTTTT. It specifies CASSQEPGATGELFF.

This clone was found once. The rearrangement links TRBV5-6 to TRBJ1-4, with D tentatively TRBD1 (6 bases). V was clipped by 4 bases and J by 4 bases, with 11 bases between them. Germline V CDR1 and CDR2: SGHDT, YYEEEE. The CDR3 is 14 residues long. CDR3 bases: TGTGCCAGCAGCCAGGACAGTTTTAATGAAAAACTGTTTTTT. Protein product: CASSQDSFNEKLFF. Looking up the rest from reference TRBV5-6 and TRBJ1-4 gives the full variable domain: DAGVTQSPTHLIKTRGQQVTLRCSPKSGHDTVSWYQQALGQGPQFIFQYYEEEERQRGNFPDRFSGHQFPNYSSELNVNALLLGDSALYLCASSQDSFNEKLFFGSGTQLSVL.

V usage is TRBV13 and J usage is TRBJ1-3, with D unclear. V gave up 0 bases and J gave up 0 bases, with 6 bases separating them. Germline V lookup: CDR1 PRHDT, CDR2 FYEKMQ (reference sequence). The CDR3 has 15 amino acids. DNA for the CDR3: TGTGCCAGCAGCTTAGGTCTCAGCTCTGGAAACACCATATATTTT. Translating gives CASSLGLSSGNTIYF.

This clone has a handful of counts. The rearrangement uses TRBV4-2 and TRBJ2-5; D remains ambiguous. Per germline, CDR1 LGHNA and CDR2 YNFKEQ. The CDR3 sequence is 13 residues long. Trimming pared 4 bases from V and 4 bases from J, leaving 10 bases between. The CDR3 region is CASSPTLVETQYF. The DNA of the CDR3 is TGTGCCAGCAGCCCTACCCTCGTAGAGACCCAGTACTTC.

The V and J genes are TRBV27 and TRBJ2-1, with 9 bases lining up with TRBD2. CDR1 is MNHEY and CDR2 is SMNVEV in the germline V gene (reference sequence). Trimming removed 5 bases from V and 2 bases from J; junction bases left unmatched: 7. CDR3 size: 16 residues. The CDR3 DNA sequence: TGTGCCAGCAGTGGCATAGCGGGAGATCCCTACAATGAGCAGTTCTTC. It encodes CASSGIAGDPYNEQFF.

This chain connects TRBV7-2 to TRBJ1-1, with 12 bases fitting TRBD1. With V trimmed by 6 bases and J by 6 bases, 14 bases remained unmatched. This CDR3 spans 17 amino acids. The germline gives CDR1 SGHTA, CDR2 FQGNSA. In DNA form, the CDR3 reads TGTGCCAGCAGAGACCCGGGACAGGGGGCCCGCGGGGCTGAAGCTTTCTTT. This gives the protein CASRDPGQGARGAEAFF.

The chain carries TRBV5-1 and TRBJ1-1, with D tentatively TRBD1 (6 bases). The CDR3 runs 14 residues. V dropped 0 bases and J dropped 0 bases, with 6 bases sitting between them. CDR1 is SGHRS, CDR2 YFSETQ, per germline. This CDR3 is CASSLGQVNTEAFF. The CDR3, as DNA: TGCGCCAGCAGCTTGGGACAGGTGAACACTGAAGCTTTCTTT.

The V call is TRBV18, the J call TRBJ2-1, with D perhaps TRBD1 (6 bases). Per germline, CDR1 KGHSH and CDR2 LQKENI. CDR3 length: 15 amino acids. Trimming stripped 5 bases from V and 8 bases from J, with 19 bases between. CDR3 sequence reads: CASSSNLGGADEQFF. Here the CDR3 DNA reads TGTGCCAGCTCATCCAACCTAGGGGGAGCCGATGAGCAGTTCTTC.

The CDR3 sequence: CSASATGAGELFF. The CDR3 DNA is TGCAGTGCTAGTGCAACAGGGGCCGGGGAGCTGTTTTTT. The chain recombines TRBV20-1 with TRBJ2-2; 7 nucleotides align to TRBD1. The CDR3 has 13 residues. V gave up 3 bases and J gave up 6 bases; unmatched junction bases: 4. CDR1 and CDR2 (germline): DFQATT, SNEGSKA (reference sequence).

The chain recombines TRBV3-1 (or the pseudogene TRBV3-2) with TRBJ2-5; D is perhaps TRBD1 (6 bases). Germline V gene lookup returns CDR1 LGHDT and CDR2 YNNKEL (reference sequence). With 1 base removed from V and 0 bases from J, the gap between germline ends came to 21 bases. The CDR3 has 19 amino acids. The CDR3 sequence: CASSQALGKGVRDQETQYF. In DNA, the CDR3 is TGTGCCAGCAGCCAAGCCCTGGGGAAGGGGGTAAGGGACCAAGAGACCCAGTACTTC.